What follows describes a single T cell receptor beta chain. Its antigen is not known. The record originates from a study of cytomegalovirus exposure and HLA in healthy donors. About the study: In a later analysis, the roughly 120 validation repertoires were reported to have used the same platform as the 650 to 800 first-cohort repertoires.

Here immunoSEQ multiplex PCR was the method, and the copy in TCRdb shows in-frame clones only, minus some. The data show around 190,000 clones, roughly 77% seen once. The V gene's germline CDR1 is SGHRS and CDR2 YFSETQ. The CDR3 loop spans 17 amino acids. Trimming shortened V by 4 bases and J by 9 bases, and 23 bases separated the two germline ends. The study, taken as a whole, reports: While the bulk of TCR sequences proved rare, some public TCRs turned up in many donors. The tendency of first-cohort TCR clusters to co-occur in the 120 or so validation repertoires was the finding of a later analysis.

The TCR was taken from a woman in her thirties in good health and CMV-seronegative. The sample was PBMCs. The chain employs TRBV5-1 and TRBJ1-6; no clear D. CDR3 sequence reads: CASSIIDRLSSGSPLHF. DNA for the CDR3: TGCGCCAGCAGCATTATAGACCGGCTATCGAGCGGTTCACCCCTCCACTTT.